The present entry profiles one TCR beta chain with its context. The antigen remains undetermined. The data are from a study of breast tumors, draining lymph nodes, adjacent tissues. Study-level points and caveats: Luminal-like breast cancer showed significantly greater tumor-nontumor repertoire similarity than basal-like breast cancer did.

Axillary draining lymph nodes of breast cancer patients supplied the node samples. TCRdb processed the multiplex PCR reads anew with MiXCR; each CDR3 protein has one entry. The sample lists some 130,000 distinct CDR3 sequences, 21% occurring once. V gave up 1 base and J gave up 6 bases, with 16 bases separating them. The CDR3 is 15 amino acids. The germline CDR1 and CDR2 sequences are MGHRA and YSYEKL. The receptor was isolated from a female donor with breast cancer. Some clones in this sample may be carry-over from other donors' samples. The sequenced sample was axillary lymph node tissue. V gene TRBV4-1 combines with J gene TRBJ2-7, with D possibly TRBD2 on 6 matching bases. The CDR3 region has the DNA TGCGCCAGCAGCCAAGTTAAGGGAGGCCTCCGCGAGCAGTACTTC. Translation: CASSQVKGGLREQYF.